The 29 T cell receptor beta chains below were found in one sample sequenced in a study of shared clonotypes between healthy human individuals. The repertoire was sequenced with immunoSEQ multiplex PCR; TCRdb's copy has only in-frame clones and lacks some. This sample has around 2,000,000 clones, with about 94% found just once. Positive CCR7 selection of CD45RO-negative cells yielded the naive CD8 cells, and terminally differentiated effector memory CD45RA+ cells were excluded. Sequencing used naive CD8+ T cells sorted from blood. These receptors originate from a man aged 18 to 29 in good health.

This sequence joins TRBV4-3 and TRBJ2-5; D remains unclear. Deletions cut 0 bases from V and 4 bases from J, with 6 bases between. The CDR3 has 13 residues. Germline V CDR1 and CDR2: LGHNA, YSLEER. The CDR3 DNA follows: TGCGCCAGCAGCCAAGATCTCGCAGAGACCCAGTACTTC. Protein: CASSQDLAETQYF.

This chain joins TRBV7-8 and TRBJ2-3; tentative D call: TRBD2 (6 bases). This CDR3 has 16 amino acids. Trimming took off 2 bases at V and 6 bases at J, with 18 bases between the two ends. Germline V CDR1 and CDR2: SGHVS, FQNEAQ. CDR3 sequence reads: CASSLYASVPSDTQYF. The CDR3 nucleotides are TGTGCCAGCAGCTTATACGCTAGCGTACCGTCGGATACGCAGTATTTT. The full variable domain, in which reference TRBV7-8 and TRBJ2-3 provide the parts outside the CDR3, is GAGVSQSPRYKVAKRGQDVALRCDPISGHVSLFWYQQALGQGPEFLTYFQNEAQLDKSGLPSDRFFAERPEGSVSTLKIQRTQQEDSAVYLCASSLYASVPSDTQYFGPGTRLTVL.

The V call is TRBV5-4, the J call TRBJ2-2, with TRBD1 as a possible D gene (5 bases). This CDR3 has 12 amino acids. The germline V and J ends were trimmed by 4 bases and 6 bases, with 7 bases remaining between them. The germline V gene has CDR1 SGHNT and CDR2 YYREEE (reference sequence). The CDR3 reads CASSQGAGELFF. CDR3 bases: TGTGCCAGCAGCCAGGGCGCCGGGGAGCTGTTTTTT.

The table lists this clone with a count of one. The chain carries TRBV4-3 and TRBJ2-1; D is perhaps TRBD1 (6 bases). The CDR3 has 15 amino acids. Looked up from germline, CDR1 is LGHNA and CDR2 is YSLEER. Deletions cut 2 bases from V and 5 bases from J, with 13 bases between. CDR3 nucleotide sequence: TGCGCCAGCAGCCAACCCGGGACACCACACAATGAGCAGTTCTTC. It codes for CASSQPGTPHNEQFF.

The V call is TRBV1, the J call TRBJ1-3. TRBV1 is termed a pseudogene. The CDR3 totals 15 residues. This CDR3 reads CTSSQYCGPGNTIYF. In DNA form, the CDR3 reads TGCACCAGCAGCCAATATTGCGGGCCTGGAAACACCATATATTTT.

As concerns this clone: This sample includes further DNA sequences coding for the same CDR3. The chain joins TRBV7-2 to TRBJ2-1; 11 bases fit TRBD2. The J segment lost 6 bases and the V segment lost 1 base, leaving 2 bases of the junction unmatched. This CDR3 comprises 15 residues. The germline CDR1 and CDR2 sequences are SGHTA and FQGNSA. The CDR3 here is CASSLVAGGPNEQFF. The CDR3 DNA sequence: TGTGCCAGCAGCTTAGTAGCGGGAGGGCCCAATGAGCAGTTCTTC.

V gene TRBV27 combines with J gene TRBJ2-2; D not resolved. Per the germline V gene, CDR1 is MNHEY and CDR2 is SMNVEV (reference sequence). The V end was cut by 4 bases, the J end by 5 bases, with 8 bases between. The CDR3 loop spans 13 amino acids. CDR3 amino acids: CASSWRMTGELFF. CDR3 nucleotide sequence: TGTGCCAGCAGTTGGCGGATGACCGGGGAGCTGTTTTTT.

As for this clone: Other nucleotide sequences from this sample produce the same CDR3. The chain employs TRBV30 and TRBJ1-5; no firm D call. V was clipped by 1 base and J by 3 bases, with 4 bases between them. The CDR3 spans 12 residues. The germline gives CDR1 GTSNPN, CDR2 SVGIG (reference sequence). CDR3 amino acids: CAWSDSNQPQHF. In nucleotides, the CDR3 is TGTGCCTGGAGTGACTCCAATCAGCCCCAGCATTTT. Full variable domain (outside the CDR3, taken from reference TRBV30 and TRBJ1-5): SQTIHQWPATLVQPVGSPLSLECTVEGTSNPNLYWYRQAAGRGLQLLFYSVGIGQISSEVPQNLSASRPQDRQFILSSKKLLLSDSGFYLCAWSDSNQPQHFGDGTRLSIL.

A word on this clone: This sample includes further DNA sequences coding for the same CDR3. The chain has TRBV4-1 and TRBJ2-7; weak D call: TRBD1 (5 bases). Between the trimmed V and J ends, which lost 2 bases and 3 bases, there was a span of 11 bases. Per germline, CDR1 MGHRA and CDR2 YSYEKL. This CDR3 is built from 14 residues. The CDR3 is CASSQRQGDYEQYF. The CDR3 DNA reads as TGCGCCAGCAGCCAACGCCAGGGCGACTACGAGCAGTACTTC.

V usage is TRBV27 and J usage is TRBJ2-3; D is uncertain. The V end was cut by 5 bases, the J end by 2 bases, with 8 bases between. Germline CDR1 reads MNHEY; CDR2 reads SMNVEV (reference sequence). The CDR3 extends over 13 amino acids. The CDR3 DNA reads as TGTGCCAGCAGTCCGCATAACACAGATACGCAGTATTTT. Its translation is CASSPHNTDTQYF.

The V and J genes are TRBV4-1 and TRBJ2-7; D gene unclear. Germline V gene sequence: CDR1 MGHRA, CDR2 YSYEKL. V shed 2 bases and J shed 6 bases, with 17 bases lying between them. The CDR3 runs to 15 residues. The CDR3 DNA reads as TGCGCCAGCAGCCAATATTCTGGGAATCCCGTCGAGCAGTACTTC. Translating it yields CASSQYSGNPVEQYF.

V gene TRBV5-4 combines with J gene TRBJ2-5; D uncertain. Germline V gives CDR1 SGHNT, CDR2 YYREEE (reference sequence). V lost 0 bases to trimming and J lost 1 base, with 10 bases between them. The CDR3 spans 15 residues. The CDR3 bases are TGTGCCAGCAGCTTGGCTTATGGGATCCAAGAGACCCAGTACTTC. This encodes CASSLAYGIQETQYF.

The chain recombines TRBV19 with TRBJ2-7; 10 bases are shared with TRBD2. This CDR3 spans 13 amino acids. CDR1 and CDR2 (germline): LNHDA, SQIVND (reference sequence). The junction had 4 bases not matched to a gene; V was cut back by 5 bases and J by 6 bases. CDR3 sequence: CASSPLAGSEQYF. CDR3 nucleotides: TGTGCCAGTAGTCCACTAGCGGGATCCGAGCAGTACTTC.

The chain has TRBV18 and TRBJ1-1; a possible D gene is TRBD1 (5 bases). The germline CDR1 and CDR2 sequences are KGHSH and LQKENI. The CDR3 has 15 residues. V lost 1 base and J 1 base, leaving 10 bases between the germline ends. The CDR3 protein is CASSPRQGSNTEAFF. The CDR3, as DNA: TGTGCCAGCTCACCACGCCAGGGATCGAACACTGAAGCTTTCTTT.

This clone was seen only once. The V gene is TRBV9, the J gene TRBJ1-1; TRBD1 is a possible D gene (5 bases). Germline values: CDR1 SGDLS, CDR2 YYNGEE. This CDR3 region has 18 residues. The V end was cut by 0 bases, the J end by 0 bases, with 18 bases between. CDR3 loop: CASSVDQGGGPLNTEAFF. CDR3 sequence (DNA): TGTGCCAGCAGCGTAGACCAGGGAGGAGGCCCCTTGAACACTGAAGCTTTCTTT.

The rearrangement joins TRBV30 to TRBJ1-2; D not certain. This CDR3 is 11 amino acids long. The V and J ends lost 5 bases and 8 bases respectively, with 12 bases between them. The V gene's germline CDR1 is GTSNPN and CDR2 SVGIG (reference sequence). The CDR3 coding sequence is TGTGCCTGGGGAGATACAAGAGGCTACACCTTC. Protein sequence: CAWGDTRGYTF.

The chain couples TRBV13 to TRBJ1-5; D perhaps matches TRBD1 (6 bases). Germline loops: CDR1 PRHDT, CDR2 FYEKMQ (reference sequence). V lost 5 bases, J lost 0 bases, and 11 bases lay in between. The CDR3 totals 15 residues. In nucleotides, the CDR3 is TGTGCCAGCAGCCAGGGGCTGAATAGCAATCAGCCCCAGCATTTT. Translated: CASSQGLNSNQPQHF. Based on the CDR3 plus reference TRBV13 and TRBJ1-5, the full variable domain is AAGVIQSPRHLIKEKRETATLKCYPIPRHDTVYWYQQGPGQDPQFLISFYEKMQSDKGSIPDRFSAQQFSDYHSELNMSSLELGDSALYFCASSQGLNSNQPQHFGDGTRLSIL.

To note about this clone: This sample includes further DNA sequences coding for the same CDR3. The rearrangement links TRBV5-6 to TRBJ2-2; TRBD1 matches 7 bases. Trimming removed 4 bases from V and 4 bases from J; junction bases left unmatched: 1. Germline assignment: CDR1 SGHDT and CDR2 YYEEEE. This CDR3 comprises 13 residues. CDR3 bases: TGTGCCAGCAGCCCAGGGGGCACCGGGGAGCTGTTTTTT. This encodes CASSPGGTGELFF.

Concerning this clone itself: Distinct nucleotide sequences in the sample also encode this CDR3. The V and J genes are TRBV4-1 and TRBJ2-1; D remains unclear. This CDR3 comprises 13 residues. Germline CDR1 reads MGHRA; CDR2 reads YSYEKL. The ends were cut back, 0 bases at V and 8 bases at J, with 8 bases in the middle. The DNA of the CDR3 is TGCGCCAGCAGCCAAGATCGTGGCTATGAGCAGTTCTTC. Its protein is CASSQDRGYEQFF.

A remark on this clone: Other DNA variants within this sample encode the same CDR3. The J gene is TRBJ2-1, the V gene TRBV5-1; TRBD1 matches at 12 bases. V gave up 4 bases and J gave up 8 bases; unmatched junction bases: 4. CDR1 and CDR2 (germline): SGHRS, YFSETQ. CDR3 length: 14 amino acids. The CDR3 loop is CASSPGTGGDEQFF. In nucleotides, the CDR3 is TGCGCCAGCAGCCCTGGGACAGGGGGCGATGAGCAGTTCTTC.

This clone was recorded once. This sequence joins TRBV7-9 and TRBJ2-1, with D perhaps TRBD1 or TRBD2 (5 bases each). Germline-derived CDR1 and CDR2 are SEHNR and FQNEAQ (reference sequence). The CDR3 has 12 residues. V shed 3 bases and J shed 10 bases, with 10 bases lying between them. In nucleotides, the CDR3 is TGTGCCAGCAGCTTGGGGACGGGAGAGCAGTTCTTC. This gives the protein CASSLGTGEQFF.

CDR3 coding DNA: TGTGCCAGCAGTTTATCTAGCGGGGGCAGCGGGGAGACCCAGTACTTC. Translated: CASSLSSGGSGETQYF. J is TRBJ2-5 and V is TRBV27, with 9 bases matching TRBD2. Germline CDR1 reads MNHEY; CDR2 reads SMNVEV (reference sequence). Trimming removed 0 bases from V and 5 bases from J; junction bases left unmatched: 7. This CDR3 region has 16 residues.

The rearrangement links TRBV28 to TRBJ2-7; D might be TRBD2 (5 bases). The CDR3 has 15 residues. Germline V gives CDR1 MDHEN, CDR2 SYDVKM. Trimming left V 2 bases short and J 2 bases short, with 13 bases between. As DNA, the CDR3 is TGTGCCAGCAGTTTAGAGCGGTGGAGAGCCTACGAGCAGTACTTC. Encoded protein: CASSLERWRAYEQYF.

Here the CDR3 DNA reads TGCGCCAGCAGCCAAGATCAGTCGACCCAGTACTTC. It encodes CASSQDQSTQYF. V gene TRBV4-1 combines with J gene TRBJ2-5; D is undetermined. Germline V lookup: CDR1 MGHRA, CDR2 YSYEKL. Trimming took off 0 bases at V and 7 bases at J, with 6 bases between the two ends. The CDR3 totals 12 residues.

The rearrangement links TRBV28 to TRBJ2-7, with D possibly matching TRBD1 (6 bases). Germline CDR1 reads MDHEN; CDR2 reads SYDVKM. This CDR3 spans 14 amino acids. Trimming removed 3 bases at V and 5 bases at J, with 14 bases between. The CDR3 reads CASSLTGSSHEQYF. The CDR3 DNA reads TGTGCCAGCAGTTTGACAGGCTCGTCCCACGAGCAGTACTTC.

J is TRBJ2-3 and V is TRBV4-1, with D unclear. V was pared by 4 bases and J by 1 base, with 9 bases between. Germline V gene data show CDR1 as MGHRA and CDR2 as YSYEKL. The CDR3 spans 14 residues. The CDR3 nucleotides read TGCGCCAGCAGCCTTGTTACAGGCACAGATACGCAGTATTTT. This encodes CASSLVTGTDTQYF.

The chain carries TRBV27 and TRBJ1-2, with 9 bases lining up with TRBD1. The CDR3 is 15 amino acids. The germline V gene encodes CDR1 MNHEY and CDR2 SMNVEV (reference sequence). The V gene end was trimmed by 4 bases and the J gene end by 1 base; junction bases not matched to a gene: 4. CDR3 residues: CASSWGQGYNYGYTF. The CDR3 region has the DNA TGTGCCAGCAGTTGGGGACAGGGTTATAACTATGGCTACACCTTC.

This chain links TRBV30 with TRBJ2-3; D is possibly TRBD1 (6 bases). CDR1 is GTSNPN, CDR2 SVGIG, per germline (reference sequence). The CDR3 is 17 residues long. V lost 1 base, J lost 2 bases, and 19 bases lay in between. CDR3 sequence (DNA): TGTGCCTGGAGTGGGGTTACAGGGTATAGCCTCACAGATACGCAGTATTTT. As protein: CAWSGVTGYSLTDTQYF.

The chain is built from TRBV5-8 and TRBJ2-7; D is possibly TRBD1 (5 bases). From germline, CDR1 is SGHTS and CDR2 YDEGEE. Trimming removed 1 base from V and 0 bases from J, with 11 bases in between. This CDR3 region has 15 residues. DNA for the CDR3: TGTGCCAGCAGCTTGTCGGAGACAGCCTCCTACGAGCAGTACTTC. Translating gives CASSLSETASYEQYF.